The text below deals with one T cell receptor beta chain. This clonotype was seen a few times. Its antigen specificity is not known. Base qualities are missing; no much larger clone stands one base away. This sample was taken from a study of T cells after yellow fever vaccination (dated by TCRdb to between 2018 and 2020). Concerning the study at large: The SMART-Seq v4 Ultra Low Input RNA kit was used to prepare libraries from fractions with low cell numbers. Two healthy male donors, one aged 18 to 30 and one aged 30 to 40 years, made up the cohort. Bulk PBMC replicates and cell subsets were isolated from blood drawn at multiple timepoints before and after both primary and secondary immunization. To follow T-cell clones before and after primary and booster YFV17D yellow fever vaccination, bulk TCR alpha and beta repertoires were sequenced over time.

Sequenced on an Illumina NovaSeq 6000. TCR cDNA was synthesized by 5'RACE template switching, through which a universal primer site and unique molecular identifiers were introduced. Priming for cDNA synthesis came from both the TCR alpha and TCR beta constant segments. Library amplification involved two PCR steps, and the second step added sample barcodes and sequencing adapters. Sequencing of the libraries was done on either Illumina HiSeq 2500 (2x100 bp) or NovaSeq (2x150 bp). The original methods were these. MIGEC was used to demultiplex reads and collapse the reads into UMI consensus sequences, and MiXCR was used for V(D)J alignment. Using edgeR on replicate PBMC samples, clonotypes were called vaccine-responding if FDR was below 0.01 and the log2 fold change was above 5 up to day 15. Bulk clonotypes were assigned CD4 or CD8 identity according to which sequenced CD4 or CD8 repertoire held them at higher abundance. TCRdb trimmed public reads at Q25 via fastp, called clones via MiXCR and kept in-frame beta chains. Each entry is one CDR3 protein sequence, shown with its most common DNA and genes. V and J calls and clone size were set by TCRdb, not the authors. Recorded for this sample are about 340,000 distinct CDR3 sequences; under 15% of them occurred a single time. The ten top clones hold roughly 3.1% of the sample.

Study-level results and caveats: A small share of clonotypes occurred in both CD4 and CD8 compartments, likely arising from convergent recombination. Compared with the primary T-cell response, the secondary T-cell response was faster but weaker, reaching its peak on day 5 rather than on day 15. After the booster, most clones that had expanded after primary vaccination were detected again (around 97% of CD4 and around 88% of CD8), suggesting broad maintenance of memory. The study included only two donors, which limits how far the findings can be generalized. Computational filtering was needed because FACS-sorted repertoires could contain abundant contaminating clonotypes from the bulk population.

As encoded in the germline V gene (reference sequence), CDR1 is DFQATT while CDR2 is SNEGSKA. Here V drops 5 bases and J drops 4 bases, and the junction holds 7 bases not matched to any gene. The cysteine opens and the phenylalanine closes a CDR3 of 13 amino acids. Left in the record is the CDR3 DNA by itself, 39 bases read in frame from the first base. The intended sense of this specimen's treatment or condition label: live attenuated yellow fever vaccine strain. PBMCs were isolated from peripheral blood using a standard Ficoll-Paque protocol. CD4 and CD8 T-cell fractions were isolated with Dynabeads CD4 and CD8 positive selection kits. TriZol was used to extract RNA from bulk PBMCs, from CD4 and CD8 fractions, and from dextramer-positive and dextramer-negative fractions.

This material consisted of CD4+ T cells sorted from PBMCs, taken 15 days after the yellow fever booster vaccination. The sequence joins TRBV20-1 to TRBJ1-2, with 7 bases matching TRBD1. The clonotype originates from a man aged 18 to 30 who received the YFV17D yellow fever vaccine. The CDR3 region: CSAGTEIFYGYTF. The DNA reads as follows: TGCAGTGCTGGGACAGAGATCTTCTATGGCTACACCTTC.